Here is one T cell receptor (beta chain) with its context. Antigen: not known. The CDR3 runs 14 residues. V was trimmed by 2 bases and J by 0 bases, leaving 7 bases between them. Germline V CDR1 and CDR2: MNHEY, SVGAGI. The sample belongs to a study of T cell responses to AZD1222 COVID-19 vaccine. Study-wide results and limits: Donors in the cohort were predominantly white British and more often female, and clonal diversity was possibly underestimated. None of the repertoires were sampled until the peak T cell response had passed. Receipt of two AZD1222 doses was followed by a rise in Spike-specific TCR breadth and depth. Nearly half of spike-specific TCRs reportedly target unmutated variant regions.

TCRdb's copy holds only in-frame clones and misses some; the assay was immunoSEQ multiplex PCR. Of approximately 160,000 clones in the sample, approximately 90% were seen once. This rearrangement joins TRBV6-5 to TRBJ1-2; D is unclear. Sequencing used peripheral blood, obtained on day 0 of MenACWY control vaccination. This clonotype originated in an adult in good health. The CDR3 protein is CASSYEAANYGYTF. CDR3 bases: TGTGCCAGCAGTTACGAGGCAGCTAACTATGGCTACACCTTC.